The rows below give T cell receptor beta chains drawn from one sample of a study of CD8 T cells in ankylosing spondylitis. TCRdb used MiXCR to reprocess the 5' RACE reads, holding one entry per CDR3 protein. This table has fewer than 400,000 distinct CDR3 sequences, around 7.6% appearing once. Sequencing was done on a sample of blood, either unsorted or a sorted T cell fraction (not recorded which). The receptors here all came from a male donor with ankylosing spondylitis. The CDR3 runs from the conserved cysteine through the conserved F or W. Each record gives: clone size, V gene, J gene, D gene, CDR3 DNA, CDR3 protein. A D gene is named only where the DNA matches it firmly. Size is omitted from some rows. Given values are once, few, many or a class for expanded clones.

clone_size: few; v_call: TRBV20-1; j_call: TRBJ2-1; d_call: .; cdr3_nt: TGCAGTGCCGCGATATACAATGAGCAGTTTTTC; cdr3_aa: CSAAIYNEQFF
clone_size: .; v_call: TRBV3-1; j_call: TRBJ2-1; d_call: .; cdr3_nt: TGTGCCAGCAGCCAAGGGAGGAGGGTCTTGTCCTACAATGAGCAGTTCTTC; cdr3_aa: CASSQGRRVLSYNEQFF
clone_size: few; v_call: TRBV7-2; j_call: TRBJ2-1; d_call: .; cdr3_nt: TGTGCCAGCAGCTTACCCCTACCCGGCAATGAGCAGTTCTTC; cdr3_aa: CASSLPLPGNEQFF
clone_size: .; v_call: TRBV4-1; j_call: TRBJ1-2; d_call: TRBD1; cdr3_nt: TGCGCCAGCAGCCAGAGGGGGACAGCTAACTATGGCTACACCTTT; cdr3_aa: CASSQRGTANYGYTF
clone_size: few; v_call: TRBV29-1; j_call: TRBJ2-5; d_call: TRBD2; cdr3_nt: TGCAGCGTTGTGGTGGGGACTACTCAAGAGACCCAGTACTTC; cdr3_aa: CSVVVGTTQETQYF
clone_size: few; v_call: TRBV2; j_call: TRBJ2-1; d_call: .; cdr3_nt: TGTGCCACTAGCTTTTCCTACAATGAGCAGTTCTTC; cdr3_aa: CATSFSYNEQFF
clone_size: many; v_call: TRBV13; j_call: TRBJ2-7; d_call: .; cdr3_nt: TGTGCCAGCAGCCAGCGGACTCGCTCCTACGAGCAGTACTTC; cdr3_aa: CASSQRTRSYEQYF
clone_size: few; v_call: TRBV19; j_call: TRBJ2-3; d_call: .; cdr3_nt: TGTGCCAGTCGAAACAAAGGGGCTTTCGGTGGAGATACGCAGTATTTT; cdr3_aa: CASRNKGAFGGDTQYF
clone_size: many; v_call: TRBV25-1; j_call: TRBJ1-1; d_call: TRBD1; cdr3_nt: TGTGCCAGATGGGGGACAGCGAACACTGAAGCTTTCTTT; cdr3_aa: CARWGTANTEAFF
clone_size: many; v_call: TRBV6-5; j_call: TRBJ2-1; d_call: .; cdr3_nt: TGTGCCGGGAGGAGTAGGAATGAGCAGTTCTTC; cdr3_aa: CAGRSRNEQFF
clone_size: .; v_call: TRBV7-3; j_call: TRBJ1-4; d_call: .; cdr3_nt: TGTGCCAGCAGCTTGGACCGCGGTGAAAAACTGTTTTTT; cdr3_aa: CASSLDRGEKLFF
clone_size: .; v_call: TRBV25-1; j_call: TRBJ2-7; d_call: TRBD2; cdr3_nt: TGTGCCAGCAGTGGAACCACCCTAGCGGAGGCCTACGAGCAGTACTTC; cdr3_aa: CASSGTTLAEAYEQYF
clone_size: few; v_call: TRBV3-1; j_call: TRBJ2-5; d_call: .; cdr3_nt: TGTGCCAGCAGCCAAGTCCAAGCTCGGGAGACCCAGTACTTC; cdr3_aa: CASSQVQARETQYF
clone_size: .; v_call: TRBV4-3; j_call: TRBJ1-4; d_call: .; cdr3_nt: TGCGCCAGCAGCCAAGCTGGCCAGGGAGTTGAAAAACTGTTTTTT; cdr3_aa: CASSQAGQGVEKLFF
clone_size: many; v_call: TRBV29-1; j_call: TRBJ2-5; d_call: .; cdr3_nt: TGCAGCGTTGACTCCACCCGTGGGCAAGAGACCCAGTACTTC; cdr3_aa: CSVDSTRGQETQYF
clone_size: .; v_call: TRBV30; j_call: TRBJ2-1; d_call: .; cdr3_nt: TGTGCCTGGGGAGGAAGACTACGTGGGAATGAGCAGTTCTTC; cdr3_aa: CAWGGRLRGNEQFF
clone_size: many; v_call: TRBV9; j_call: TRBJ2-1; d_call: TRBD2; cdr3_nt: TGTGCCAGCGGGAGACTAGCGGACTACAATGAGCAGTTCTTC; cdr3_aa: CASGRLADYNEQFF
clone_size: .; v_call: TRBV20-1; j_call: TRBJ1-5; d_call: TRBD1; cdr3_nt: TGCAGTGCTAGCTTAACAGGGGGAGGTCAGCCCCAGCATTTT; cdr3_aa: CSASLTGGGQPQHF
clone_size: few; v_call: TRBV28; j_call: TRBJ2-5; d_call: TRBD1; cdr3_nt: TGTGCCAGCAGTCCACCGGGACAGGGGCCGGAGACCCAGTACTTC; cdr3_aa: CASSPPGQGPETQYF
clone_size: .; v_call: TRBV25-1; j_call: TRBJ2-6; d_call: .; cdr3_nt: TGTGCCAGCAGTCCCCTAAAGGTACCTGGGGCCAACGTCCTGACTTTC; cdr3_aa: CASSPLKVPGANVLTF
clone_size: many; v_call: TRBV27; j_call: TRBJ2-7; d_call: TRBD1; cdr3_nt: TGTGCCAGCAGTTTATCCCCACAGGGGGCCGGCTACGAGCAGTACTTC; cdr3_aa: CASSLSPQGAGYEQYF
clone_size: .; v_call: TRBV4-3; j_call: TRBJ2-1; d_call: TRBD2; cdr3_nt: TGCGCCAGCAGCCAAGATTGGACTAGCGGGCAGGATGAGCAGTTCTTC; cdr3_aa: CASSQDWTSGQDEQFF
clone_size: many; v_call: TRBV6-1; j_call: TRBJ1-1; d_call: .; cdr3_nt: TGTGCCAGCACCGCCCGGACCCGGGGAGTGAACACTGAAGCTTTCTTT; cdr3_aa: CASTARTRGVNTEAFF
clone_size: .; v_call: TRBV7-9; j_call: TRBJ1-1; d_call: .; cdr3_nt: TGTGCCAGCAGCGCCCGACAGGAGAGGGGCCGGGCTTCCTTT; cdr3_aa: CASSARQERGRASF
clone_size: .; v_call: TRBV20-1; j_call: TRBJ2-7; d_call: .; cdr3_nt: TGCAGTGCGGCAAGAGGCGGCCTCTACGAGCAGTACTTC; cdr3_aa: CSAARGGLYEQYF
clone_size: many; v_call: TRBV2; j_call: TRBJ2-2; d_call: .; cdr3_nt: TGTGCCAGCAGGACTGGACAGATAAACACCGGGGAGCTGTTTTTT; cdr3_aa: CASRTGQINTGELFF
clone_size: many; v_call: TRBV14; j_call: TRBJ1-2; d_call: .; cdr3_nt: TGTGCCAGCAGCCAAGAATGGGCTCGAGATGGCTACACCTTC; cdr3_aa: CASSQEWARDGYTF